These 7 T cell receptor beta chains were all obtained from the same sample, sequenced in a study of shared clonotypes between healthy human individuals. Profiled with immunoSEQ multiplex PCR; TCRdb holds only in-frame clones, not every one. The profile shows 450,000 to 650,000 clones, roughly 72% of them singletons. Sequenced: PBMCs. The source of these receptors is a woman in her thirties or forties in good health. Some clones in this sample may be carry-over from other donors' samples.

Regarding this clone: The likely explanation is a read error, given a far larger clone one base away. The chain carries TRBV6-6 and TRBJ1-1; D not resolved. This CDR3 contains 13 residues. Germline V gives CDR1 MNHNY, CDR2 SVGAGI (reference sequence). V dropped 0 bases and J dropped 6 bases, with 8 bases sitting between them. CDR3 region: CASSYSISAEAFF. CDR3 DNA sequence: TGTGCCAGCAGTTACTCTATCAGCGCTGAAGCTTTCTTT.

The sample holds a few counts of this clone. For the CDR3, the DNA is TGTGCCAGCAGCCAATGGCGGGGAGGAAATGAAAAACTGTTTTTT. Translating it yields CASSQWRGGNEKLFF. This chain links TRBV14 with TRBJ1-4; D not certain. The CDR3 has 15 amino acids. Trimming took off 2 bases at V and 5 bases at J, with 12 bases between the two ends. CDR1 and CDR2 (germline): SGHDN, FVKESK.

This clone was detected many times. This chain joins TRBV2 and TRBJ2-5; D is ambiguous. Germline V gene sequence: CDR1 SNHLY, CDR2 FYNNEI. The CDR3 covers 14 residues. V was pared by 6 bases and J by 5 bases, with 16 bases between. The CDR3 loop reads CASSSQGKAETQYF. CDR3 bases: TGTGCCAGCAGCTCTCAAGGGAAAGCGGAGACCCAGTACTTC.

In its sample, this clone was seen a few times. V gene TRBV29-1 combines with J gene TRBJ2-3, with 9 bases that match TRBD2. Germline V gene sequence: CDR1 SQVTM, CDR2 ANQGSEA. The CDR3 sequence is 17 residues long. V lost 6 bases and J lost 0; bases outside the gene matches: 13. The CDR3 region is CSVARTRTSDSTDTQYF. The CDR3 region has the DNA TGCAGCGTAGCAAGAACCAGGACTAGCGACAGCACAGATACGCAGTATTTT.

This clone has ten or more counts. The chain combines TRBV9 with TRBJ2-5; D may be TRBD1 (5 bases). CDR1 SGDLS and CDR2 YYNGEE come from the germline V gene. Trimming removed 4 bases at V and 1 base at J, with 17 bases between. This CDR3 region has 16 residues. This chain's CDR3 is CASSRGALSGQETQYF. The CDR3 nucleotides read TGTGCCAGCAGCCGTGGGGCCCTTTCAGGCCAAGAGACCCAGTACTTC.

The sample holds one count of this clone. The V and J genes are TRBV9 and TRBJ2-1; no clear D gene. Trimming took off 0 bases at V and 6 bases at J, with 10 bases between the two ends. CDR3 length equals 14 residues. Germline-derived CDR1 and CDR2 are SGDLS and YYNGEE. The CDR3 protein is CASSVDSLSNEQFF. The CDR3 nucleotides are TGTGCCAGCAGCGTAGATTCCTTAAGCAATGAGCAGTTCTTC. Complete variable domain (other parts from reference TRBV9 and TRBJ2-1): DSGVTQTPKHLITATGQRVTLRCSPRSGDLSVYWYQQSLDQGLQFLIQYYNGEERAKGNILERFSAQQFPDLHSELNLSSLELGDSALYFCASSVDSLSNEQFFGPGTRLTVL.

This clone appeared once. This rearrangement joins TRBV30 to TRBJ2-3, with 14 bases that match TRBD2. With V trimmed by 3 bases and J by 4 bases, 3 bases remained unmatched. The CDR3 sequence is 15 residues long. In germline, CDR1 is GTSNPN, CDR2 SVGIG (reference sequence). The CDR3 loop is CAWRRGLAGADTQYF. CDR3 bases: TGTGCCTGGAGGCGGGGACTAGCGGGAGCAGATACGCAGTATTTT.